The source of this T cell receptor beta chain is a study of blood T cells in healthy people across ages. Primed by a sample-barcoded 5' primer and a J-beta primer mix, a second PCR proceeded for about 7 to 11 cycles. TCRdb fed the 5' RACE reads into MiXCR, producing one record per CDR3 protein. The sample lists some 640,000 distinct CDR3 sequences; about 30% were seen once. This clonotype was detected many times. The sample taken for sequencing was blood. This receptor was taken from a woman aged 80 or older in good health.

The CDR3 nucleotides are TGCGCCAGCAGAATAAACGCCAGAGGGGACTATGGCTACACCTTC. Amino acid sequence: CASRINARGDYGYTF. V gene TRBV4-3 combines with J gene TRBJ1-2; maybe TRBD1 (5 bases). V was clipped by 6 bases and J by 3 bases, with 17 bases between them. The CDR3 is 15 residues long. The germline V gene encodes CDR1 LGHNA and CDR2 YSLEER.